Below are 10 T cell receptor beta chains sequenced from a single sample in a study of blood T cell repertoires in COVID-19. Generated by immunoSEQ multiplex PCR, the TCRdb table keeps only in-frame clones and is missing some. The data show around 150,000 clones, about 80% seen once. Sequencing was performed on PBMCs or T cells enriched from blood (not recorded which). The receptors were sampled from an older woman who had recovered from COVID-19.

The chain employs TRBV7-2 and TRBJ1-1; D call uncertain. V was pared by 3 bases and J by 7 bases, with 9 bases between. This CDR3 is built from 12 residues. The germline V gene encodes CDR1 SGHTA and CDR2 FQGNSA. The chain's CDR3 is CASSLSTLEAFF. In DNA form, the CDR3 reads TGTGCCAGCAGCTTGTCCACTCTTGAAGCTTTCTTT.

The genes are TRBV7-3 and TRBJ1-1; 9 bases fit TRBD1. V shed 5 bases, J shed 6 bases, and the junction held 4 bases outside the gene matches. CDR1 and CDR2 from the germline V gene are SGHTA and FQGTGA. The CDR3 totals 13 residues. The CDR3 nucleotides are TGTGCCAGCAGCCCGGGACAGGGCGCTGAAGCTTTCTTT. Translated, it gives CASSPGQGAEAFF.

The chain has TRBV6-5 and TRBJ2-7, with a possible D match to TRBD2 (7 bases). The CDR3 is 15 residues long. Germline values: CDR1 MNHEY, CDR2 SVGAGI. Trimming cost V 0 bases and J 7 bases, with 16 bases left between them. Here the CDR3 reads CASSYSAGAGREQYF. The CDR3 coding sequence is TGTGCCAGCAGTTACTCCGCGGGGGCAGGGAGGGAGCAGTACTTC.

This chain links TRBV7-2 with TRBJ1-2; 7 nucleotides line up with TRBD1. The CDR3 totals 17 residues. CDR1 SGHTA and CDR2 FQGNSA come from the germline V gene. The junction had 14 bases not matched to a gene; V was cut back by 0 bases and J by 7 bases. CDR3 amino acids: CASSLANGPDRVSGYTF. CDR3 in DNA: TGTGCCAGCAGCTTAGCTAACGGACCCGACAGGGTCTCTGGCTACACCTTC. Filled out from reference TRBV7-2 and TRBJ1-2, the complete variable domain reads GAGVSQSPSNKVTEKGKDVELRCDPISGHTALYWYRQSLGQGLEFLIYFQGNSAPDKSGLPSDRFSAERTGGSVSTLTIQRTQQEDSAVYLCASSLANGPDRVSGYTFGSGTRLTVV.

As DNA, the CDR3 is TGCGCCAGCAGTTGGGGACTAGCGGCCTACAATGAGCAGTTCTTC. Translating it yields CASSWGLAAYNEQFF. The chain couples TRBV5-1 to TRBJ2-1; 11 bases line up with TRBD2. J lost 2 bases, V lost 5 bases, and 3 bases had no gene match. Germline V lookup: CDR1 SGHRS, CDR2 YFSETQ. The CDR3 totals 15 residues.

The CDR3 loop is CASSLVPGRVTGELFF. The CDR3 region has the DNA TGCGCCAGCAGCTTGGTGCCGGGAAGGGTAACCGGGGAGCTGTTTTTT. The chain links TRBV5-1 to TRBJ2-2; perhaps TRBD2 as D (5 bases). CDR1 SGHRS and CDR2 YFSETQ come from the germline V gene. This CDR3 comprises 16 residues. V lost 0 bases and J lost 5, with 14 bases in between. The full variable domain, its missing parts supplied by reference TRBV5-1 and TRBJ2-2, is KAGVTQTPRYLIKTRGQQVTLSCSPISGHRSVSWYQQTPGQGLQFLFEYFSETQRNKGNFPGRFSGRQFSNSRSEMNVSTLELGDSALYLCASSLVPGRVTGELFFGEGSRLTVL.

The chain recombines TRBV3-1 (or the pseudogene TRBV3-2) with TRBJ2-3; perhaps TRBD1 as D (7 bases). The CDR3 covers 18 residues. The germline V gene encodes CDR1 LGHDT and CDR2 YNNKEL (reference sequence). Trimming removed 0 bases from V and 0 bases from J, with 16 bases in between. Here the CDR3 DNA reads TGTGCCAGCAGCCAAGACGTTTGGGGGGACAGAAGCACAGATACGCAGTATTTT. Protein product: CASSQDVWGDRSTDTQYF.

Note on this clone: A read error may account for a junction end that differs from germline. This chain uses TRBV12-3 or TRBV12-4 with TRBJ2-5; 7 bases are a match to TRBD2. This CDR3 is 13 amino acids long. The CDR3 sequence: CASLGRDQETQYF. The CDR3 region has the DNA TGTGCCAGCCTGGGGAGGGACCAGGAGACCCAGTACTTC.

There are a few counts of this clone. The chain uses TRBV11-2 and TRBJ2-5; 14 nucleotides match TRBD2. CDR1 and CDR2 from the germline V gene are SGHAT and FQNNGV. The CDR3 is made up of 17 amino acids. V shed 5 bases, J shed 3 bases, and the junction held 8 bases outside the gene matches. The CDR3 spells CASSLGLAGGNKETQYF. The CDR3, as DNA: TGTGCCAGCAGCCTAGGACTAGCGGGGGGCAACAAAGAGACCCAGTACTTC.

The V and J genes are TRBV5-1 and TRBJ1-1; no definite D call. The length of the CDR3 is 13 residues. Germline CDR1 is SGHRS and CDR2 is YFSETQ. V was shortened by 5 bases and J by 4 bases, with 12 bases between the two germline ends. The DNA for the CDR3 is TGCGCCAGCAGTGCCTTGGAGGTCACTGAAGCTTTCTTT. Encoded protein: CASSALEVTEAFF.